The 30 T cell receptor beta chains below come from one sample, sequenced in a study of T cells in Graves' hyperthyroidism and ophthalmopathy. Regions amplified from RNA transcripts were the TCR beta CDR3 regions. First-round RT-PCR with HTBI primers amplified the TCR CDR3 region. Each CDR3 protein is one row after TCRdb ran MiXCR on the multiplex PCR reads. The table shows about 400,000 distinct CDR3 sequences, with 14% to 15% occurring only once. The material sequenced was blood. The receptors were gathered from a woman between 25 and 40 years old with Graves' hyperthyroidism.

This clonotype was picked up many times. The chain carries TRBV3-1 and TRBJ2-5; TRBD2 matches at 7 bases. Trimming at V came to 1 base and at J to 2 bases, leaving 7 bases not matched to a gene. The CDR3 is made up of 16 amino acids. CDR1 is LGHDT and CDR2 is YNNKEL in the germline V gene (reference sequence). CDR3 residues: CASSQVGLAVQETQYF. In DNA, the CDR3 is TGTGCCAGCAGCCAAGTTGGCCTAGCGGTTCAAGAGACCCAGTACTTC.

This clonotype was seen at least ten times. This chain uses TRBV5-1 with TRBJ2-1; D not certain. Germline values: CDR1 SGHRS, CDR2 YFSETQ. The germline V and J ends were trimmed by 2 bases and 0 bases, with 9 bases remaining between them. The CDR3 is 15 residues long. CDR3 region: CASSLGFTSYNEQFF. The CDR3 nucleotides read TGCGCCAGCAGCTTAGGGTTTACCTCCTACAATGAGCAGTTCTTC.

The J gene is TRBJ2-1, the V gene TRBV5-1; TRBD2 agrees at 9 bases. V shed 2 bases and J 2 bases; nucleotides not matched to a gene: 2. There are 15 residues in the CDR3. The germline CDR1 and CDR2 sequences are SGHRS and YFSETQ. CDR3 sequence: CASSLTSGPYNEQFF. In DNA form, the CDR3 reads TGCGCCAGCAGCTTAACTAGCGGGCCCTACAATGAGCAGTTCTTC. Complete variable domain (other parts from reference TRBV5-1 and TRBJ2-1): KAGVTQTPRYLIKTRGQQVTLSCSPISGHRSVSWYQQTPGQGLQFLFEYFSETQRNKGNFPGRFSGRQFSNSRSEMNVSTLELGDSALYLCASSLTSGPYNEQFFGPGTRLTVL.

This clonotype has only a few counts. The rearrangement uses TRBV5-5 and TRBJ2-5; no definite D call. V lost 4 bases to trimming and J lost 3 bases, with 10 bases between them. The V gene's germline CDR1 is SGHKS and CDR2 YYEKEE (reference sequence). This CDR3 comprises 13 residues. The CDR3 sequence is CASSQGGEETQYF. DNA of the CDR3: TGTGCCAGCAGCCAAGGTGGGGAAGAGACCCAGTACTTC.

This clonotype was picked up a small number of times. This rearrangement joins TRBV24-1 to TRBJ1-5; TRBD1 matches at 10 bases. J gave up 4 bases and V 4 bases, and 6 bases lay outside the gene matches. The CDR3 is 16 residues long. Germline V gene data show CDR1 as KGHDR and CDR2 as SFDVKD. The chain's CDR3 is CATSDSGQGVNQPQHF. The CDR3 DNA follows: TGTGCCACCAGTGACTCTGGACAGGGGGTAAATCAGCCCCAGCATTTT.

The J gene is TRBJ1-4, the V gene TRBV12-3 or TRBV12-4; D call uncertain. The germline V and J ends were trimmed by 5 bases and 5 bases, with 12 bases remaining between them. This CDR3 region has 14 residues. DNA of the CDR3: TGTGCCAGCAGTCCGCCTCCTACCAATGAAAAACTGTTTTTT. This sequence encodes CASSPPPTNEKLFF.

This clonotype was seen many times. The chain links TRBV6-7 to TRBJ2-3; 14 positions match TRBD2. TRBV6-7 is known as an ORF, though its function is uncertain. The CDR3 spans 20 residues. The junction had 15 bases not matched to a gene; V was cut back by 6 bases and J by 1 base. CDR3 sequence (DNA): TGTGCCAGCAGACGACAGACTAGCGGGAGGGCCGTTTGTTGCACAGATACGCAGTATTTT. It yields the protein CASRRQTSGRAVCCTDTQYF.

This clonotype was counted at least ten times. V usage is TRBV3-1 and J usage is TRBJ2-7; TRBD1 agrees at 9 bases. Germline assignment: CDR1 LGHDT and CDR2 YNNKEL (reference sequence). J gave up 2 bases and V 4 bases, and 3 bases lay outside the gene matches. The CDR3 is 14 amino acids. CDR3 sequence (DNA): TGTGCCAGCAGCCCGGGACAGGGTACCTACGAGCAGTACTTC. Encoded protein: CASSPGQGTYEQYF.

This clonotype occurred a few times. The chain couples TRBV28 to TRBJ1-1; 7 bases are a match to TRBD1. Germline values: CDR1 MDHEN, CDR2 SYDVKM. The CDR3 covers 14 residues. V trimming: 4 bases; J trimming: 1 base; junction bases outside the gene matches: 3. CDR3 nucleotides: TGTGCCAGCAGTTACAGGGGTCAGAACACTGAAGCTTTCTTT. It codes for CASSYRGQNTEAFF.

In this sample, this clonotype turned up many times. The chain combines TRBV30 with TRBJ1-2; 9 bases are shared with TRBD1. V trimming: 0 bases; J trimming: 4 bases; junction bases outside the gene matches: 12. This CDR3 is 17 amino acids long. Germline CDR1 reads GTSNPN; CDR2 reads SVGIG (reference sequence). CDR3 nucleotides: TGTGCCTGGAGTGTCGGGACAGGGTCACGATCCGGCTATGGCTACACCTTC. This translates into CAWSVGTGSRSGYGYTF. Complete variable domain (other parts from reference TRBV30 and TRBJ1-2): SQTIHQWPATLVQPVGSPLSLECTVEGTSNPNLYWYRQAAGRGLQLLFYSVGIGQISSEVPQNLSASRPQDRQFILSSKKLLLSDSGFYLCAWSVGTGSRSGYGYTFGSGTRLTVV.

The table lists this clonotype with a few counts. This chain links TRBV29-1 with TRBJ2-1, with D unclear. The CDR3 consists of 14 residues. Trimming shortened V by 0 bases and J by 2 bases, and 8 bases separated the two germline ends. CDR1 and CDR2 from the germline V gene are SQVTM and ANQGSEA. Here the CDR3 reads CSVEDPRAYNEQFF. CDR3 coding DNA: TGCAGCGTTGAAGATCCCCGGGCCTACAATGAGCAGTTCTTC.

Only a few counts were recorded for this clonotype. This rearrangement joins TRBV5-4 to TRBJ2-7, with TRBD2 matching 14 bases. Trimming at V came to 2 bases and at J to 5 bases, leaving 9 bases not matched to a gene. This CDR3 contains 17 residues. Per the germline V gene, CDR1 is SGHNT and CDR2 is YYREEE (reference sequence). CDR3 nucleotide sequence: TGTGCCAGCAGCTTCAACGGACTAGCGGGAGGAGCGGACGAGCAGTACTTC. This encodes CASSFNGLAGGADEQYF.

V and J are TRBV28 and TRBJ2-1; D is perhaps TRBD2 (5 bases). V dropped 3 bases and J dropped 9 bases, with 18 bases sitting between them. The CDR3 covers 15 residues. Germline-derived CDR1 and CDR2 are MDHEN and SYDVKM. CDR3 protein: CASSFRGRWGGEQFF. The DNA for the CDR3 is TGTGCCAGCAGTTTTCGGGGAAGATGGGGTGGTGAGCAGTTCTTC.

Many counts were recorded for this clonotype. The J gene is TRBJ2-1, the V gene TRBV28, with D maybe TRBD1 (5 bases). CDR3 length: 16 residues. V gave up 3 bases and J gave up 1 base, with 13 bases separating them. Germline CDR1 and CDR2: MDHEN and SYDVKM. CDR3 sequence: CASSFRAPGSYNEQFF. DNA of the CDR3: TGTGCCAGCAGTTTCAGGGCCCCAGGGTCCTACAATGAGCAGTTCTTC. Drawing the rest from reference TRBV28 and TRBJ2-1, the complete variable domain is DVKVTQSSRYLVKRTGEKVFLECVQDMDHENMFWYRQDPGLGLRLIYFSYDVKMKEKGDIPEGYSVSREKKERFSLILESASTNQTSMYLCASSFRAPGSYNEQFFGPGTRLTVL.

The CDR3 DNA reads TGCGCCAGCAGCTCCTTCGGGGAGACCCAGTACTTC. This gives the protein CASSSFGETQYF. V and J are TRBV5-1 and TRBJ2-5; no clear D. V lost 3 bases and J lost 5, with 8 bases in between. The CDR3 is 12 residues long. Germline CDR1 is SGHRS and CDR2 is YFSETQ.

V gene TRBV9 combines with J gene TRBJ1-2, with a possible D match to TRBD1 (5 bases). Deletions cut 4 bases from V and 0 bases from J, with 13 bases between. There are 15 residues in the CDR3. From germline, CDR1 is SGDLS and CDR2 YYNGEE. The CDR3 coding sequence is TGTGCCAGCAGCTCACGGGGCGCCCCTAACTATGGCTACACCTTC. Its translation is CASSSRGAPNYGYTF.

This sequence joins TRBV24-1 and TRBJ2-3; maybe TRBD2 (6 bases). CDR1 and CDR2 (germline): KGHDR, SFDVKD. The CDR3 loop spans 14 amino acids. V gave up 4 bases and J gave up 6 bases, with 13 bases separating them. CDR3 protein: CATSDQGRMDTQYF. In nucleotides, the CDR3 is TGTGCCACCAGTGACCAAGGGAGGATGGATACGCAGTATTTT.

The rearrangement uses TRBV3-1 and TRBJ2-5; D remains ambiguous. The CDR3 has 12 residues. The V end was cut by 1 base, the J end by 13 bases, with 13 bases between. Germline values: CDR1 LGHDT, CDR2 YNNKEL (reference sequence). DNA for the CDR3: TGTGCCAGCAGCCAAGGCGAGGCCAGCCGGTACTTC. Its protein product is CASSQGEASRYF.

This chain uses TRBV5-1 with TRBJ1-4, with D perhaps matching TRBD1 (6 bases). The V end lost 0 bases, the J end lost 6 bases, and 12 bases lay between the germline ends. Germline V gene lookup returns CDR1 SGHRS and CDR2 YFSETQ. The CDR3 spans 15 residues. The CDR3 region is CASSLGGRRDEKLFF. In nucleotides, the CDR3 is TGCGCCAGCAGCTTGGGGGGGCGACGGGATGAAAAACTGTTTTTT.

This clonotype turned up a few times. Here the CDR3 reads CASSLRHQETQYF. The DNA for the CDR3 is TGCGCCAGCAGCTTGAGACATCAAGAGACCCAGTACTTC. The rearrangement links TRBV5-1 to TRBJ2-5, with no clear D. This CDR3 contains 13 residues. Trimming shortened V by 1 base and J by 2 bases, and 6 bases separated the two germline ends. Germline values: CDR1 SGHRS, CDR2 YFSETQ.

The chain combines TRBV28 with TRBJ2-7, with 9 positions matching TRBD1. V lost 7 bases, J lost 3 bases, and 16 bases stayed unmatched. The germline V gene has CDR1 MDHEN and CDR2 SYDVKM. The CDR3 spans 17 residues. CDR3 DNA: TGTGCCAGCACCACCCCGGGGGACAGGGACCGGGTCTACGAGCAGTACTTC. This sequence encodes CASTTPGDRDRVYEQYF.

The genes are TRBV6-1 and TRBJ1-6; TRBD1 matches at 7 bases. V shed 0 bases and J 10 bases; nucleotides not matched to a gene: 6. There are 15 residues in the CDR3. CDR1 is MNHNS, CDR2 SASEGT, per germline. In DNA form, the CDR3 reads TGTGCCAGCAGTGAAGCTGCAGGGGGAACGTCACCCCTCCACTTT. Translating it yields CASSEAAGGTSPLHF.

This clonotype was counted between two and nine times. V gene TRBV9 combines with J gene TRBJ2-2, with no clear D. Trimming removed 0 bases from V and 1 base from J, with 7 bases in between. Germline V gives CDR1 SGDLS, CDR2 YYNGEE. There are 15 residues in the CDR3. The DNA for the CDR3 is TGTGCCAGCAGCGTAGAATCTCAGAACACCGGGGAGCTGTTTTTT. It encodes CASSVESQNTGELFF.

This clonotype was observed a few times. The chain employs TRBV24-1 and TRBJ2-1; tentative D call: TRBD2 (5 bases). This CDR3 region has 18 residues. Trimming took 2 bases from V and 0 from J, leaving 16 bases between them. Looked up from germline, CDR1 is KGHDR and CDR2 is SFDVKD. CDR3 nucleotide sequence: TGTGCCACCAGTGATTGGGGATCAAGCGGAGTCTCCTACAATGAGCAGTTCTTC. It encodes CATSDWGSSGVSYNEQFF.

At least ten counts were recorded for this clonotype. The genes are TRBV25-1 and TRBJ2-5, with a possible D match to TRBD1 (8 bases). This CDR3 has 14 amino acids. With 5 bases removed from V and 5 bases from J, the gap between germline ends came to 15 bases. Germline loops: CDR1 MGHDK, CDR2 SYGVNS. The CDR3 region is CASSLQGEGETQYF. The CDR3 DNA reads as TGTGCCAGCAGTTTACAGGGGGAGGGTGAGACCCAGTACTTC. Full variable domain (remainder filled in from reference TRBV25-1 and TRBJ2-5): EADIYQTPRYLVIGTGKKITLECSQTMGHDKMYWYQQDPGMELHLIHYSYGVNSTEKGDLSSESTVSRIRTEHFPLTLESARPSHTSQYLCASSLQGEGETQYFGPGTRLLVL.

The CDR3 protein is CASSDGLAQIYGYTF. The CDR3 DNA is TGTGCCAGCAGTGATGGGCTAGCCCAGATCTATGGCTACACCTTC. V is TRBV6-1 and J is TRBJ1-2; no definite D call. Germline loops: CDR1 MNHNS, CDR2 SASEGT. The CDR3 is 15 amino acids. The V end was cut by 3 bases, the J end by 4 bases, with 15 bases between.

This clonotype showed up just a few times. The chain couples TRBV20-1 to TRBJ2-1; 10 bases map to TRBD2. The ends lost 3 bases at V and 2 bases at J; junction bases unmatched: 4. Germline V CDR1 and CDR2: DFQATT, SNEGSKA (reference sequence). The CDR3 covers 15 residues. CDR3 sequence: CSASSLAGAYNEQFF. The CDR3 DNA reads TGCAGTGCTAGCTCTCTAGCGGGAGCCTACAATGAGCAGTTCTTC.

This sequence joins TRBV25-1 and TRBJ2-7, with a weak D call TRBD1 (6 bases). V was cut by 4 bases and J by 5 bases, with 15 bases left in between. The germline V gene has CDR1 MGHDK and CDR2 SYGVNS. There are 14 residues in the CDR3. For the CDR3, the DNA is TGTGCCAGCAGTGTCCCAGGGGATTTGGACGAGCAGTACTTC. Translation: CASSVPGDLDEQYF.

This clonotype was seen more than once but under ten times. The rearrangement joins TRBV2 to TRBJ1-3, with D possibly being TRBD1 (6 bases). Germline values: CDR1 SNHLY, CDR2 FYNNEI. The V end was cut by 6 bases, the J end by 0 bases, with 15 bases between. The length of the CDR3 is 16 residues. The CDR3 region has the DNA TGTGCCAGCAGAACCGCCACAGGGCCCTCTGGAAACACCATATATTTT. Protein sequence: CASRTATGPSGNTIYF.

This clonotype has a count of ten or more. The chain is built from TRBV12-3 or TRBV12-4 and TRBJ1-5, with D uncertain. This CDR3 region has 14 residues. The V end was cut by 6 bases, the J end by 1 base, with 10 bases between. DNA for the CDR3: TGTGCCAGCAGCCTTTATAGGAGCAATCAGCCCCAGCATTTT. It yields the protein CASSLYRSNQPQHF.